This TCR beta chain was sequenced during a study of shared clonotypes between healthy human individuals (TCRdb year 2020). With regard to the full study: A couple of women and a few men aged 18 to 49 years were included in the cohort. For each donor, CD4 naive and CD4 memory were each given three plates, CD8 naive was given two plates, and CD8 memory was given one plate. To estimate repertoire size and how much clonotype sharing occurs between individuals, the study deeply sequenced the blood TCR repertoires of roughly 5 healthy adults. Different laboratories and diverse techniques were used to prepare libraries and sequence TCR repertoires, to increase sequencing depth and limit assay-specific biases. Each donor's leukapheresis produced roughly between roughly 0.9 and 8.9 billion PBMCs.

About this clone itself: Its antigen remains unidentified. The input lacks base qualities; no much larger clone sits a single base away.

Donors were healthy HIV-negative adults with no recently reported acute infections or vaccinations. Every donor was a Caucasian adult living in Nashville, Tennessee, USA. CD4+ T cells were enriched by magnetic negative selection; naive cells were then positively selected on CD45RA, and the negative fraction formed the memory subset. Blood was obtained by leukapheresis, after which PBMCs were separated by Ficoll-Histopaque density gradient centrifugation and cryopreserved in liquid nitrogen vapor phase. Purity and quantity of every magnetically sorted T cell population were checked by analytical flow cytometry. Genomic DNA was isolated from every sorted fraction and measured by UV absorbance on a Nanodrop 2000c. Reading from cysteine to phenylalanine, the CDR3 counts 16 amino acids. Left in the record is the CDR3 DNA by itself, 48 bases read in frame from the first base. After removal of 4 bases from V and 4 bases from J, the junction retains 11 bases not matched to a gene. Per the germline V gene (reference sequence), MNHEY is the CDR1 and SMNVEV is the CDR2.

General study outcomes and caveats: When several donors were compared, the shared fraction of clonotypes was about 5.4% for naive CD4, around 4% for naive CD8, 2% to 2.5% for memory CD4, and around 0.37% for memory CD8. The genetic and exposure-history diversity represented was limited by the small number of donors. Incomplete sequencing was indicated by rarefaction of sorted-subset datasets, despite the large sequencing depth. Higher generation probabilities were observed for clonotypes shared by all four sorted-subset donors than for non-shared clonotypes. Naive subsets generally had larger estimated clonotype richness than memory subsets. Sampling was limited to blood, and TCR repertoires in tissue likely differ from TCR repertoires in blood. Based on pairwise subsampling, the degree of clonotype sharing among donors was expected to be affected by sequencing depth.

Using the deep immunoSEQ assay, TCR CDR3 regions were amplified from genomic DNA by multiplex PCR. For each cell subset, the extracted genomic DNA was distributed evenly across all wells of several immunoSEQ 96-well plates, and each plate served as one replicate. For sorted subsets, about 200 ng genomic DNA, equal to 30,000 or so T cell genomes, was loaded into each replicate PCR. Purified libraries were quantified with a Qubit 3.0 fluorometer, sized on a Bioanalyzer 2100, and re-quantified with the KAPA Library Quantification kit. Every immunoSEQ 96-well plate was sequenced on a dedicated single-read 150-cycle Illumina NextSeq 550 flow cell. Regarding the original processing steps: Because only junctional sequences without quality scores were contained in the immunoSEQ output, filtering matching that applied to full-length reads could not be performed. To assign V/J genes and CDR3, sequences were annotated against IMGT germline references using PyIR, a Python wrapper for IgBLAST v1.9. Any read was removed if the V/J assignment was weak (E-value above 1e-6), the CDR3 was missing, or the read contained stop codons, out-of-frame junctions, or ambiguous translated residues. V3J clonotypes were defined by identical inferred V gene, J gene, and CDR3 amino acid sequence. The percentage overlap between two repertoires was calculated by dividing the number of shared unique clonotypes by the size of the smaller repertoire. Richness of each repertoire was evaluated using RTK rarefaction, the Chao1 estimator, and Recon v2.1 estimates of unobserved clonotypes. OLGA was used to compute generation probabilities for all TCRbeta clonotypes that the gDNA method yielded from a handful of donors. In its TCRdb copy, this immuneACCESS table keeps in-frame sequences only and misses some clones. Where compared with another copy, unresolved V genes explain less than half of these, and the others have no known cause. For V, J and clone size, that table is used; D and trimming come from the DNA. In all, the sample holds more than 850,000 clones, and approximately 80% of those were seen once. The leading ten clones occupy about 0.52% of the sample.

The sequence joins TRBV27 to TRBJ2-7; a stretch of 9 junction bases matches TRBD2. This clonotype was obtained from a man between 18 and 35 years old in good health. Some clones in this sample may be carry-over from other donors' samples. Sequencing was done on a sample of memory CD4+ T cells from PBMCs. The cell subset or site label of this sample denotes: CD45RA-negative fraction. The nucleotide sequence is TGTGCCAGCAGTTGGGGGCATAGCGGGAGAATATACGAGCAGTACTTC. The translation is CASSWGHSGRIYEQYF.